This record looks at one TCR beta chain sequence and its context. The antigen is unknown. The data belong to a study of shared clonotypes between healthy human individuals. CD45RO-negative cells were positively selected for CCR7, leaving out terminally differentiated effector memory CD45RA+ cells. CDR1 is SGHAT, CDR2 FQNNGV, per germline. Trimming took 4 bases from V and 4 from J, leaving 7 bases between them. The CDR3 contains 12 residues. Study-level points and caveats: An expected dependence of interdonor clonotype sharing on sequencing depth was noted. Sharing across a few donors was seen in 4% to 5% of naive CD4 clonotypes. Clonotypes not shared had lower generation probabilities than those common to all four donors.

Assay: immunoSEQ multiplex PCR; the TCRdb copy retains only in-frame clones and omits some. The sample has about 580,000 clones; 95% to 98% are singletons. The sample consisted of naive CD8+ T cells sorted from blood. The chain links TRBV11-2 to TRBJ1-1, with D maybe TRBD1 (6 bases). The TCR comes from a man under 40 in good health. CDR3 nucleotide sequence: TGTGCCAGCAGCTCGGACAGCACTGAAGCTTTCTTT. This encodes CASSSDSTEAFF.